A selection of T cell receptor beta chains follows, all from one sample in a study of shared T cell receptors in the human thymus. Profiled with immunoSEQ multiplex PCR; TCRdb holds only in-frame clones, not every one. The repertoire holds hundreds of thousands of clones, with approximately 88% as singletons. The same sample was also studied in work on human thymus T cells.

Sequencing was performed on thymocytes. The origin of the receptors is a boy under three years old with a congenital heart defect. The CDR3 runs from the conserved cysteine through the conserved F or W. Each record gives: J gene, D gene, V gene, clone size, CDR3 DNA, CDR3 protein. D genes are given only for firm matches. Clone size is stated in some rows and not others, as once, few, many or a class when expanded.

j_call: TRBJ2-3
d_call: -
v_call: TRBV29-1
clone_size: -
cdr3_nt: TGCAGCGTTGGAGGGCAGGGGATACGGTACGATACGCAGTATTTT
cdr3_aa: CSVGGQGIRYDTQYF

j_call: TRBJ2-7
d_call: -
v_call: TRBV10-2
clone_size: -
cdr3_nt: TGCGCCAGCATCGGGGAGACGAGGTACGAGCAGTACTTC
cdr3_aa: CASIGETRYEQYF

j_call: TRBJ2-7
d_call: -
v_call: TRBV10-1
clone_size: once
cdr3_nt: TGCGCCAGCAGTGACCCCTCCGCGGGCTCCTACGAGCAGTACTTC
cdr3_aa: CASSDPSAGSYEQYF

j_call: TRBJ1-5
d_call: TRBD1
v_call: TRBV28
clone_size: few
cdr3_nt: TGTGCCAGCTCCCAAAAGGACAGGCTTCGCAATCAGCCCCAGCATTTT
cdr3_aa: CASSQKDRLRNQPQHF

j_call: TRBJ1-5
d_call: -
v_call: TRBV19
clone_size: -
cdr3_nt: TGTGCCAGTAAAGAGAAGATTAGCAATCAGCCCCAGCATTTT
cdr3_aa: CASKEKISNQPQHF

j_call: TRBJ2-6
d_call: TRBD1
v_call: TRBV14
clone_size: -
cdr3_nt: TGTGCCAGCAGCCAAGGGACAGGGGGCTGTGGGGCCAACGTCCTGACTTTC
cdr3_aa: CASSQGTGGCGANVLTF

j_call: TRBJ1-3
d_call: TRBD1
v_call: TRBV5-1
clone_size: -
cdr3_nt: TGCGCCAGCAGCCCGGGACAGGGGGTCGGAAACACCATATATTTT
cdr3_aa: CASSPGQGVGNTIYF

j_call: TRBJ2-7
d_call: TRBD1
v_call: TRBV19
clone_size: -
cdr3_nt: TGTGCCAGTAGCCCACAGGGGTGGCGATACGAGCAGTACTTC
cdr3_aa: CASSPQGWRYEQYF

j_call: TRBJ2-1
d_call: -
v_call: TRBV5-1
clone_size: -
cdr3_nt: TGCGCCAGCAGCCTCCGGGACAGGGGTTTTGGTGCGGGAGGGCCAAGGGGGTACAATGAGCAGTTCTTC
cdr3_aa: CASSLRDRGFGAGGPRGYNEQFF

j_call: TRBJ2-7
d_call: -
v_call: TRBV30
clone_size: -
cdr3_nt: TGTGCCTGGCAGAAGCGGATCTCCTACGAGCAGTACTTC
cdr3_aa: CAWQKRISYEQYF

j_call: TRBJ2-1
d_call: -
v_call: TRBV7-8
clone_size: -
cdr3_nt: TGTGCCAGCAGCTTAGCCTTCGAGCAGTTCTTC
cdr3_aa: CASSLAFEQFF

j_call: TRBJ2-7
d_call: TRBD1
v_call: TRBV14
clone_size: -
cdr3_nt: TGTGCCAGCAGCCGCTATCTAACCCCCTGGGGGCAGGGGGCATACGAGCAGTACTTC
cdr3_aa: CASSRYLTPWGQGAYEQYF

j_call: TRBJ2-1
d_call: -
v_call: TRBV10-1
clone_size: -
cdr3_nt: TGCGCCACCCGGTGGGCTAGCGCCTCCTACAATGAGCAGTTCTTC
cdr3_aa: CATRWASASYNEQFF

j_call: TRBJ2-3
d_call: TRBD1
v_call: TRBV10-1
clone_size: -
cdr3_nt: TGCGCCAGCAGTGAACGACAGGGGGCGTACAACCAAGGAGCTTACACAGATACGCAGTATTTT
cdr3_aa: CASSERQGAYNQGAYTDTQYF

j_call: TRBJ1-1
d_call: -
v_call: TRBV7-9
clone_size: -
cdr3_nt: TGTGCCAGCAGCTTAGCTAGGAACAGCCGCTACCTCATGAACACTGAAGCTTTCTTT
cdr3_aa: CASSLARNSRYLMNTEAFF

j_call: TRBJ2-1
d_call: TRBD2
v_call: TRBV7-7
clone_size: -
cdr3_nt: TGTGCTAGCAGCCGTTCGGGAGAAGGCGGGAGGGCTAAGGGTGAGCAGTTCTTC
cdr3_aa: CASSRSGEGGRAKGEQFF

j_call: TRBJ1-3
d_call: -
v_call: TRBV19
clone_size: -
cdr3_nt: TGTGCCAGTAGTGGGCTACCCCCCTCTGGAAACACCATATATTTT
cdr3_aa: CASSGLPPSGNTIYF

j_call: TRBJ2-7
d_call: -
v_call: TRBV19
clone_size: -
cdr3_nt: TGTGCCAGTAGTATAGACCAACTCGCAGGGGTGGACGAGCAGTACTTC
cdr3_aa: CASSIDQLAGVDEQYF

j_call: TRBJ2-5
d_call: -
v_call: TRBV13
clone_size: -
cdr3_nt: TGTGCCAGCAGCCTTTTCCCACTAGAGACCCAGTACTTC
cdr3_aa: CASSLFPLETQYF

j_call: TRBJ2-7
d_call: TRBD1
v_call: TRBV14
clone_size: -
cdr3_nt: TGTGCCAGCAGAAAGGGACAGGGGGCGTCCTACGAGCAGTACTTC
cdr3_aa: CASRKGQGASYEQYF

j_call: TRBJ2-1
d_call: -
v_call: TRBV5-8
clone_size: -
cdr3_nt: TGTGCCAGCAGCTGCCCCGGGTCCAGGGGTCTCTACAATGAGCAGTTCTTC
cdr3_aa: CASSCPGSRGLYNEQFF

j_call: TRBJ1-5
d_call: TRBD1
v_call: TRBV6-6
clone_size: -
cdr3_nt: TGTGCCAGCAGCAGGGGGGCCATAGGACAGCCCCAGCATTTT
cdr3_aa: CASSRGAIGQPQHF

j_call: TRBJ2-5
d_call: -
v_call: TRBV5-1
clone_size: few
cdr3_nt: TGCGCCAGCAGCTTGTCGTCTAAGGGGAGGTCCCCCGAGACCCAGTACTTC
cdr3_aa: CASSLSSKGRSPETQYF

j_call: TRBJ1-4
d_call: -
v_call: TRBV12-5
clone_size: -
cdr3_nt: TGTGCTAGTGGTTTTGAGCTCGCGGAGGAAAAACTGTTTTTT
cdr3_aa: CASGFELAEEKLFF

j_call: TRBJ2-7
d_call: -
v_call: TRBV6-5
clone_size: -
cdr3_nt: TGTGCCAGCAGTTACTCTCCCTCCCGGGAGAGTATCGAGCAGTACTTC
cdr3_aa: CASSYSPSRESIEQYF

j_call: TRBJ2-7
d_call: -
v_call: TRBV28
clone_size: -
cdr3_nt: TGTGCCAGCAGTCAGAGCGCCGAGTCCTACGAGCAGTACTTC
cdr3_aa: CASSQSAESYEQYF